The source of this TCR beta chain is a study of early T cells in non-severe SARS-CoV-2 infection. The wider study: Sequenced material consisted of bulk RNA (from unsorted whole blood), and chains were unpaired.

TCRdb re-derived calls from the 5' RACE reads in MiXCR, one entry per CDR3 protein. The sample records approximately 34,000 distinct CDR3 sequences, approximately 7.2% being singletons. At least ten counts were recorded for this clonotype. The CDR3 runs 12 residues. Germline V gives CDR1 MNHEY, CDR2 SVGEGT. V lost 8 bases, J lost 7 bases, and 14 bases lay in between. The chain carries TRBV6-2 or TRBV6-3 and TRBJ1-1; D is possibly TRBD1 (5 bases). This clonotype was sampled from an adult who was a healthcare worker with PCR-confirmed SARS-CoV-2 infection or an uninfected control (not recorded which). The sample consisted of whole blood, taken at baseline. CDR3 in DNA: TGTGCCAGCGGGCGGGGGACGGTTGAAGCTTTCTTT. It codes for CASGRGTVEAFF.